The 18 T cell receptor beta chains reported below all come from one sample, sequenced in a study of blood T cell repertoires in COVID-19 (dated by TCRdb to 2020 to 2022). To prepare the library, the immunoSEQ multiplex PCR assay was applied. Sourced from immuneACCESS, this table was stored by TCRdb with only in-frame sequences that have V and J called. A share of the clones is absent; for the studies checked, an unresolved V gene accounts for under half, and the remainder has no known explanation. The sample table holds about 200,000 clones, of which about 80% were seen once. Approximately 7.2% of the sample goes to the ten largest clones. The sample consisted of peripheral blood. These receptor sequences come from a human donor with acute or convalescent COVID-19. The donor label of this sample is uncertain.

The chain joins TRBV3-1 (or the pseudogene TRBV3-2) to TRBJ2-7; the match to TRBD2 covers 11 bases. The CDR3 runs 16 residues. Germline CDR1 reads LGHDT; CDR2 reads YNNKEL (reference sequence). Unmatched junction bases numbered 7, after V lost 0 bases and J lost 6 bases. CDR3 DNA sequence: TGTGCCAGCAGCCAAGATCTTACTAGCGGGAGTCTCGAGCAGTACTTC. Translated, it gives CASSQDLTSGSLEQYF.

This clone was detected only once. The V and J genes are TRBV5-8 and TRBJ2-5; 9 bases fit TRBD1. The CDR3 covers 14 residues. V shed 2 bases and J 3 bases; nucleotides not matched to a gene: 2. CDR1 SGHTS and CDR2 YDEGEE come from the germline V gene. CDR3: CASSFGQGKETQYF. CDR3 DNA: TGTGCCAGCAGCTTCGGACAGGGGAAAGAGACCCAGTACTTC. The full variable domain, in which reference TRBV5-8 and TRBJ2-5 provide the parts outside the CDR3, is EAGVTQSPTHLIKTRGQQATLRCSPISGHTSVYWYQQALGLGLQFLLWYDEGEERNRGNFPPRFSGRQFPNYSSELNVNALELEDSALYLCASSFGQGKETQYFGPGTRLLVL.

This chain links TRBV28 with TRBJ1-2; D gene uncertain. This CDR3 has 12 residues. The germline CDR1 and CDR2 sequences are MDHEN and SYDVKM. The V end was cut by 0 bases, the J end by 7 bases, with 6 bases between. Here the CDR3 DNA reads TGTGCCAGCAGTTTATGGACTTCTGGCTACACCTTC. Translated, it gives CASSLWTSGYTF.

V is TRBV10-3 and J is TRBJ2-1, with TRBD2 identical over 16 bases. Germline lookup yields CDR1 ENHRY and CDR2 SYGVKD. J was trimmed by 12 bases and V by 6 bases; bases with no gene match: 8. The CDR3 runs 15 residues. CDR3 in amino acids: CAISTGTSGRARQFF. CDR3 sequence (DNA): TGTGCCATCAGCACCGGGACTAGCGGGAGGGCCAGGCAGTTCTTC.

The chain couples TRBV27 to TRBJ1-6; a possible D gene is TRBD1 (5 bases). Germline V gives CDR1 MNHEY, CDR2 SMNVEV (reference sequence). The CDR3 has 15 amino acids. Trimming left V 5 bases short and J 1 base short, with 9 bases between. In DNA, the CDR3 is TGTGCCAGCAGTACCCAGGGTTCCTATAATTCACCCCTCCACTTT. Translation: CASSTQGSYNSPLHF.

The V gene is TRBV5-6, the J gene TRBJ2-7; weak D call: TRBD2 (5 bases). The CDR3 is 15 residues long. Germline V gene data show CDR1 as SGHDT and CDR2 as YYEEEE. Between the trimmed V and J ends, which lost 2 bases and 2 bases, there was a span of 14 bases. The CDR3 is CASSFLGRKAYEQYF. Written as DNA, the CDR3 is TGTGCCAGCAGCTTCCTAGGGAGAAAGGCCTACGAGCAGTACTTC.

The V and J genes are TRBV6-2 or TRBV6-3 and TRBJ1-6; D unresolved. The V end lost 0 bases, the J end lost 6 bases, and 9 bases lay between the germline ends. Germline V gene sequence: CDR1 MNHEY, CDR2 SVGEGT. This CDR3 contains 15 residues. This CDR3 is CASSYSSGRNSPLHF. CDR3 in DNA: TGTGCCAGCAGTTACTCATCGGGTCGTAATTCACCCCTCCACTTT.

J is TRBJ1-1 and V is TRBV4-2, with D hard to call. Germline values: CDR1 LGHNA, CDR2 YNFKEQ. V was cut by 4 bases and J by 0 bases, with 15 bases left in between. There are 16 residues in the CDR3. The CDR3 here is CASSPLYGQLNTEAFF. The CDR3 DNA is TGTGCCAGCAGCCCCCTGTATGGGCAGTTGAACACTGAAGCTTTCTTT.

The chain carries TRBV7-2 and TRBJ2-1; 9 bases line up with TRBD2. This CDR3 has 12 residues. Germline CDR1 is SGHTA and CDR2 is FQGNSA. V lost 6 bases and J lost 7; bases outside the gene matches: 1. The CDR3 sequence: CASRRGGNEQFF. Here the CDR3 DNA reads TGTGCCAGCAGGCGGGGGGGGAATGAGCAGTTCTTC.

The chain employs TRBV6-1 and TRBJ2-4; D is unresolved. CDR3 length equals 15 residues. V was cut by 2 bases and J by 3 bases, with 11 bases left in between. From germline, CDR1 is MNHNS and CDR2 SASEGT. CDR3 residues: CASSEKELGKNIQYF. DNA for the CDR3: TGTGCCAGCAGTGAAAAGGAGTTAGGCAAAAACATTCAGTACTTC.

The chain carries TRBV7-2 and TRBJ2-1; 7 bases match TRBD2. V shed 3 bases and J 6 bases; nucleotides not matched to a gene: 8. The CDR3 is 15 amino acids. Germline V gives CDR1 SGHTA, CDR2 FQGNSA. CDR3 nucleotides: TGTGCCAGCAGCTTCGGCGGGAGAGCTCGCAATGAGCAGTTCTTC. Protein product: CASSFGGRARNEQFF.

The CDR3 nucleotides read TGTGCCAGCAGTGCTCTAGCGGGAGGGGGTGAGCAGTTCTTC. It encodes CASSALAGGGEQFF. The chain combines TRBV25-1 with TRBJ2-1, with TRBD2 matching over 12 bases. V was clipped by 4 bases and J by 9 bases; unmatched bases: 4. CDR1 and CDR2 (germline): MGHDK, SYGVNS. This CDR3 has 14 amino acids.

This clone occurred a few times. The chain carries TRBV5-4 and TRBJ2-7, with D perhaps matching TRBD1 (5 bases). The CDR3 covers 15 residues. V dropped 4 bases and J dropped 11 bases, with 25 bases sitting between them. In germline, CDR1 is SGHNT, CDR2 YYREEE (reference sequence). The CDR3 spells CASSLWSAGHPTEYF. The CDR3, as DNA: TGTGCCAGCAGCCTATGGTCGGCCGGACACCCAACCGAGTACTTC.

V and J are TRBV4-2 and TRBJ1-1, with D hard to call. The V gene lost 3 bases and the J gene lost 4 bases, with 12 bases spanning the gap. Germline loops: CDR1 LGHNA, CDR2 YNFKEQ. This CDR3 has 14 amino acids. CDR3 coding DNA: TGTGCCAGCAGCCAGCCAACTACGGGCACTGAAGCTTTCTTT. It encodes CASSQPTTGTEAFF.

The rearrangement links TRBV7-2 to TRBJ1-1; the D gene is possibly TRBD1 (6 bases). Germline V gene data show CDR1 as SGHTA and CDR2 as FQGNSA. The CDR3 loop spans 14 amino acids. Between the trimmed V and J ends, which lost 6 bases and 0 bases, there was a span of 11 bases. CDR3 DNA sequence: TGTGCCAGCAGTCGGACAGCCCTGAACACTGAAGCTTTCTTT. It yields the protein CASSRTALNTEAFF. Drawing the rest from reference TRBV7-2 and TRBJ1-1, the complete variable domain is GAGVSQSPSNKVTEKGKDVELRCDPISGHTALYWYRQSLGQGLEFLIYFQGNSAPDKSGLPSDRFSAERTGGSVSTLTIQRTQQEDSAVYLCASSRTALNTEAFFGQGTRLTVV.

The V call is TRBV21-1, the J call TRBJ1-5; the D call of TRBD1 is as the table states it, not checked on the DNA. TRBV21-1 is tagged as a pseudogene. The CDR3 sequence is 16 residues long. The CDR3 coding sequence is TGTGCCAGCAGCTATCCCTGGGGGACAGCCAATCAGCCCCAGCATTTT. This encodes CASSYPWGTANQPQHF.

Concerning this clone: The sample carries other DNA sequences with the same CDR3. The V gene is TRBV18, the J gene TRBJ2-3, with 12 bases identical to TRBD2. Trimming at V came to 6 bases and at J to 4 bases, leaving 5 bases not matched to a gene. From germline, CDR1 is KGHSH and CDR2 LQKENI. The CDR3 contains 15 residues. For the CDR3, the DNA is TGTGCCAGCTCGCCTCGACTAGCGGGAGCAGATACGCAGTATTTT. Translating gives CASSPRLAGADTQYF.

This chain uses TRBV5-1 with TRBJ1-4; weak D call: TRBD1 (5 bases). V dropped 2 bases and J dropped 7 bases, with 9 bases sitting between them. In germline, CDR1 is SGHRS, CDR2 YFSETQ. This CDR3 is 13 amino acids long. The CDR3 region has the DNA TGCGCCAGCAGCTTACAGGAGGGTGAAAAACTGTTTTTT. Its translation: CASSLQEGEKLFF.